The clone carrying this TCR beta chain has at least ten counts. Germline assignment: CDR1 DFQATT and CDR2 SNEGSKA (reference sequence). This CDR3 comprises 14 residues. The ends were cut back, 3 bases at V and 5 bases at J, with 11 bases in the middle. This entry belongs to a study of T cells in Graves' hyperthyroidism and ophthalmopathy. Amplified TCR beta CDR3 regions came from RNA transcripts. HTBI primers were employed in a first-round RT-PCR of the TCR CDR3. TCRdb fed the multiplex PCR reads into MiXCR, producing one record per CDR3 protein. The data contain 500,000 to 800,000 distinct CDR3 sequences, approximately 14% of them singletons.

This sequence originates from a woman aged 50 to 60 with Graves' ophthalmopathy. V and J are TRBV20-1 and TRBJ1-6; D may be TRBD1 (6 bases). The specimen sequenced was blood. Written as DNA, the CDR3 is TGCAGTGCTAGGACCGGGACAAATAATTCACCCCTCCACTTT. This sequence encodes CSARTGTNNSPLHF.